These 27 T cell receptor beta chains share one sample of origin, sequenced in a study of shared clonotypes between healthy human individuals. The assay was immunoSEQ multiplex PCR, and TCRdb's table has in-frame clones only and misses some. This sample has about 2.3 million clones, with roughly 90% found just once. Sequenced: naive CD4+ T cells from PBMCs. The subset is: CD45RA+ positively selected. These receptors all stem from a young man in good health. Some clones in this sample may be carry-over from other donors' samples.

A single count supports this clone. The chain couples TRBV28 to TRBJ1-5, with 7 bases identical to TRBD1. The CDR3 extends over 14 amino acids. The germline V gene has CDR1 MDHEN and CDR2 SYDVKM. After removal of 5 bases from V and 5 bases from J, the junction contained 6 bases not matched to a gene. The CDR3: CASSARQGHQPQHF. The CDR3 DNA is TGTGCCAGCAGTGCCCGACAGGGCCATCAGCCCCAGCATTTT.

The CDR3 DNA follows: TGTGCCAGCAGCTTGGTTCCGAATTCGGGCTACACCTTC. Translation gives CASSLVPNSGYTF. The rearrangement joins TRBV7-8 to TRBJ1-2; D uncertain. V dropped 3 bases and J dropped 8 bases, with 13 bases sitting between them. Germline V gene sequence: CDR1 SGHVS, CDR2 FQNEAQ. The CDR3 sequence is 13 residues long.

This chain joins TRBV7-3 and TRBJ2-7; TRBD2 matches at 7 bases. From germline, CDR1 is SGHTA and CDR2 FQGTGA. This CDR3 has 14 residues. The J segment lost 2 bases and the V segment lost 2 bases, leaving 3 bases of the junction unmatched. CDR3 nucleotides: TGTGCCAGCAGCTTAGAACGGGGGGCCTACGAGCAGTACTTC. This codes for CASSLERGAYEQYF.

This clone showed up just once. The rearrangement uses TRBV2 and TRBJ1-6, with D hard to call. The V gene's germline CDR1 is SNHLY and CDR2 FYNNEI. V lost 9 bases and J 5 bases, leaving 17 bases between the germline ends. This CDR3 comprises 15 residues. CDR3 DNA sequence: TGTGCCAGGCGCTTAGGGATCACGGATAATTCACCCCTCCACTTT. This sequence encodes CARRLGITDNSPLHF.

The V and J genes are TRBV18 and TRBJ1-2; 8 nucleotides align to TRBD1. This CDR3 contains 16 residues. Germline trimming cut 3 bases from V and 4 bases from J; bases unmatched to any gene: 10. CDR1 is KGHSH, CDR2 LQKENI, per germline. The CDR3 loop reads CASSPNRQGSSYGYTF. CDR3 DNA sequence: TGTGCCAGCTCACCTAACCGACAGGGGAGCAGCTATGGCTACACCTTC.

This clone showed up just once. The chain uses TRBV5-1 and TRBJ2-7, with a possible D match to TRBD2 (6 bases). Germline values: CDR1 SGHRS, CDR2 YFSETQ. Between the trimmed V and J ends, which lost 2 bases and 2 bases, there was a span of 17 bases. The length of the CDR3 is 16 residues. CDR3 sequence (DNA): TGCGCCAGCAGCTTCGGGGCGGGAAAAGGGACCTACGAGCAGTACTTC. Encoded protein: CASSFGAGKGTYEQYF.

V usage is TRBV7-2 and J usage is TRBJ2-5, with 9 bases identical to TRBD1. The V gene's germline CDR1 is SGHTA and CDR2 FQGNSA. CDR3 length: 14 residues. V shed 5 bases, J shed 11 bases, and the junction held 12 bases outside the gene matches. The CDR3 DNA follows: TGTGCCAGCAGCAGACAGGGGGTGGAAGGGGAGCAGTACTTC. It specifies CASSRQGVEGEQYF.

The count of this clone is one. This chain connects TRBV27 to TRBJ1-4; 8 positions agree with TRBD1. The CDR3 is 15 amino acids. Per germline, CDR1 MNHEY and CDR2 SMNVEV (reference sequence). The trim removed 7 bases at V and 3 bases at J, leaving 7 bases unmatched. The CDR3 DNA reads TGTGCCAGCAACCCCAGGGGGCCGTCTAATGAAAAACTGTTTTTT. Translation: CASNPRGPSNEKLFF.

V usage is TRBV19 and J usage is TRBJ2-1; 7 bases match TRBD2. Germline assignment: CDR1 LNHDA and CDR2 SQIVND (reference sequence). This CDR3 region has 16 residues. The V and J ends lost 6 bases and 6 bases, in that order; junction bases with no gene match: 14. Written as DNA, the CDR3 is TGTGCCAGTAGCATCCCCGGGCAGCGGGATTTCAATGAGCAGTTCTTC. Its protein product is CASSIPGQRDFNEQFF.

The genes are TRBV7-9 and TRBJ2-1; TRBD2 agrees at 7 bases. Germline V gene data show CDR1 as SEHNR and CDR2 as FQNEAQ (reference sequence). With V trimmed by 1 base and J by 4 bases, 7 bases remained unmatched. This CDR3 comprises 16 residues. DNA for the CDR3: TGTGCCAGCAGCTTAGTGGCTAGCGGATCTTACAATGAGCAGTTCTTC. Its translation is CASSLVASGSYNEQFF.

DNA of the CDR3: TGTGCCAGCAGCCGAGGGGCTGTCACCGGGGAGCTGTTTTTT. It translates to CASSRGAVTGELFF. The chain has TRBV7-2 and TRBJ2-2; D tentatively fits TRBD1 or TRBD2 (5 bases each). The CDR3 covers 14 residues. Germline V gene data show CDR1 as SGHTA and CDR2 as FQGNSA. V was shortened by 5 bases and J by 4 bases, with 11 bases between the two germline ends. The complete variable domain, with remaining parts taken from reference TRBV7-2 and TRBJ2-2, reads GAGVSQSPSNKVTEKGKDVELRCDPISGHTALYWYRQSLGQGLEFLIYFQGNSAPDKSGLPSDRFSAERTGGSVSTLTIQRTQQEDSAVYLCASSRGAVTGELFFGEGSRLTVL.

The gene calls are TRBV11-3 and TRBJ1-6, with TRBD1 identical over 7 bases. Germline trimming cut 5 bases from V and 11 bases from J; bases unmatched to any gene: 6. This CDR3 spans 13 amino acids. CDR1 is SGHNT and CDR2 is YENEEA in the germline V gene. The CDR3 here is CASSPGQWAPLHF. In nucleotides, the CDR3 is TGTGCCAGCAGCCCGGGACAGTGGGCACCCCTCCACTTT.

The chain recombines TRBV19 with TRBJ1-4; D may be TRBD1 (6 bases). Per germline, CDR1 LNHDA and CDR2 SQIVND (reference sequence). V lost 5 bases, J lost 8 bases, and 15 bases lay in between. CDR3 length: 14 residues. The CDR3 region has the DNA TGTGCCAGTAGTCGCTCGGCGGGGGCCGAAAAACTGTTTTTT. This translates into CASSRSAGAEKLFF.

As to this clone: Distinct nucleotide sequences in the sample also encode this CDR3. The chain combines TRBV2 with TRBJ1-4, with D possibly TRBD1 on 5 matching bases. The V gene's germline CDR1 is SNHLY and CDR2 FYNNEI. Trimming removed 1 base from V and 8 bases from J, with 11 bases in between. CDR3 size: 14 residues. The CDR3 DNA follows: TGTGCCAGCAGTGAAGGGGGGACCCGGGAAAAACTGTTTTTT. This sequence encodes CASSEGGTREKLFF.

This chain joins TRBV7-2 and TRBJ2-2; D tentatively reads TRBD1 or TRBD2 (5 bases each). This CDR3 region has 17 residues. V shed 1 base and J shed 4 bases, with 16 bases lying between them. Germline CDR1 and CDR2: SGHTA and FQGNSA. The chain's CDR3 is CASSLGSGAQSTGELFF. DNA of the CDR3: TGTGCCAGCAGCTTAGGATCCGGGGCGCAAAGCACCGGGGAGCTGTTTTTT.

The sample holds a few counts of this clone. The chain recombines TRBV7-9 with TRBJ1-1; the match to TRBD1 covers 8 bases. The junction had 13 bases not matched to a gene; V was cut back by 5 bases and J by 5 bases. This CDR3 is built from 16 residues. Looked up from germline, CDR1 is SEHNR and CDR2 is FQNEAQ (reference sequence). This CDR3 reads CASSPFGQGDRTEAFF. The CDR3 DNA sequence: TGTGCCAGCAGCCCTTTCGGACAGGGCGATAGGACTGAAGCTTTCTTT.

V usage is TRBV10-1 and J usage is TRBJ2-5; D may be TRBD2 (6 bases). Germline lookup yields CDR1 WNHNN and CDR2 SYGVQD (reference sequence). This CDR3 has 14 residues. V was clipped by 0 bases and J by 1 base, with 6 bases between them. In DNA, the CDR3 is TGCGCCAGCAGTGAGTCGCGGGGCCAAGAGACCCAGTACTTC. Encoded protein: CASSESRGQETQYF.

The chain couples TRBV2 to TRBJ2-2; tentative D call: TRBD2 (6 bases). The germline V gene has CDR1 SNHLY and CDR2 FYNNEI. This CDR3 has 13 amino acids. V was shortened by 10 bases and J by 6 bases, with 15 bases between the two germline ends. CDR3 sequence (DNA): TGTGCCATCTCAAAAGCGGGCGCCGGGGAGCTGTTTTTT. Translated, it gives CAISKAGAGELFF. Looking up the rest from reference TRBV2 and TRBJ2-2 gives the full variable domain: EPEVTQTPSHQVTQMGQEVILRCVPISNHLYFYWYRQILGQKVEFLVSFYNNEISEKSEIFDDQFSVERPDGSNFTLKIRSTKLEDSAMYFCAISKAGAGELFFGEGSRLTVL.

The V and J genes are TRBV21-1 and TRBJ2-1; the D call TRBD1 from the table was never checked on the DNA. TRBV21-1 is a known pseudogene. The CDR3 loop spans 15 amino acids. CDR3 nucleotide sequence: TGTGCCAGCAGCAAAGTAGGACAGGGGTGCAATGAGCAGTTCTTC. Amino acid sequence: CASSKVGQGCNEQFF.

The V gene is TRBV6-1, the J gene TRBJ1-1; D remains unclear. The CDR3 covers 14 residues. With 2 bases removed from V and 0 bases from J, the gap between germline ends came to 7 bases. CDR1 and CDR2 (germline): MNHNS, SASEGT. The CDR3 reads CASSESIMNTEAFF. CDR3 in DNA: TGTGCCAGCAGTGAATCAATAATGAACACTGAAGCTTTCTTT.

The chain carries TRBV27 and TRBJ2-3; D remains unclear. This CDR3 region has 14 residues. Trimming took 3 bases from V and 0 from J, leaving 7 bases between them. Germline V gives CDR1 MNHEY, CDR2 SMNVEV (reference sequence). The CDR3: CASSLQWSTDTQYF. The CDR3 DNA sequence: TGTGCCAGCAGTTTGCAGTGGAGCACAGATACGCAGTATTTT.

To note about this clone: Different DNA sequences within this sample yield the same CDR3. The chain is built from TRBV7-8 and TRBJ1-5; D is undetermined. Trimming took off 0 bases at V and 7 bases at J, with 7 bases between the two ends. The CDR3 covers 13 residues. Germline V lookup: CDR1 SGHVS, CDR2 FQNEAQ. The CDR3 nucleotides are TGTGCCAGCAGCTTAGCGTCCAACCAGCCCCAGCATTTT. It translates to CASSLASNQPQHF. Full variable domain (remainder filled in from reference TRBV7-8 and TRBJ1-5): GAGVSQSPRYKVAKRGQDVALRCDPISGHVSLFWYQQALGQGPEFLTYFQNEAQLDKSGLPSDRFFAERPEGSVSTLKIQRTQQEDSAVYLCASSLASNQPQHFGDGTRLSIL.

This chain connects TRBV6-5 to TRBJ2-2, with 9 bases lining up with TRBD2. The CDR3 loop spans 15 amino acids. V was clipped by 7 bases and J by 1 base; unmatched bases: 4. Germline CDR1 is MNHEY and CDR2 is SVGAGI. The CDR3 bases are TGTGCCAGCACCTCGACTAGCGGGAACACCGGGGAGCTGTTTTTT. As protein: CASTSTSGNTGELFF.

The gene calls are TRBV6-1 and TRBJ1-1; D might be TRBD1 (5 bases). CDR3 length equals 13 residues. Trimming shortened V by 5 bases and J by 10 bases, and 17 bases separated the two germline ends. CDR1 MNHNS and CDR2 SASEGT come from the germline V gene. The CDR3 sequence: CASSQTGPQGAFF. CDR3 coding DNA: TGTGCCAGCAGTCAAACAGGCCCCCAGGGAGCTTTCTTT.

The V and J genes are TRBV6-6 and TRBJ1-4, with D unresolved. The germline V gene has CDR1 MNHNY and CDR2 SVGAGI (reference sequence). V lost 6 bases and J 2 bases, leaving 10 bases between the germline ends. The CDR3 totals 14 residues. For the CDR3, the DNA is TGTGCCAGCAGCCCATTAGCGACTAATGAAAAACTGTTTTTT. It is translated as CASSPLATNEKLFF.

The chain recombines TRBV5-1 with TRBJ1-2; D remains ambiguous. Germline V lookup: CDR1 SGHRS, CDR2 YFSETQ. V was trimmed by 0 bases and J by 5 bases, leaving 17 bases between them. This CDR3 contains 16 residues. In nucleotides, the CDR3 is TGCGCCAGCAGCTTGGCCCCGGCCAGCCTGAGTTATGGCTACACCTTC. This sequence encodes CASSLAPASLSYGYTF.

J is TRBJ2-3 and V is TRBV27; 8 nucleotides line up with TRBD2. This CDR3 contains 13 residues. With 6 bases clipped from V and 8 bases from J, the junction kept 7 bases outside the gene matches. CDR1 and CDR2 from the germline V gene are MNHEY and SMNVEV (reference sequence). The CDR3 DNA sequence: TGTGCCAGCAGCGGGACTAGAAGTGGTACGCAGTATTTT. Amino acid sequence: CASSGTRSGTQYF.